This paragraph covers one TCR beta chain sequence. The CDR3 extends over 17 amino acids. How the authors handled the data: Amplification with reference gene primers provided the estimates of nucleated cell counts. Produced via immunoSEQ multiplex PCR; TCRdb's table is partial and in-frame only. The D gene and trimming were derived from the DNA, and the V and J assignments and clone size from that table. The sample has roughly 68,000 clones, just under 90% seen once. The source of the sample is a study of blood T cell repertoires in COVID-19. At the level of the study: Some COVID-19 samples were acute and others convalescent; all came from the United States, Italy and Spain.

V gene TRBV21-1 combines with J gene TRBJ2-1; the D segment call TRBD1 is taken from the table without a DNA check. TRBV21-1 is flagged as a pseudogene. This TCR was recovered from a woman of 80 years or more with active COVID-19. The specimen sequenced was peripheral blood. The CDR3 nucleotides are TGTGCCAGCAGCGTGAGATCAGGGGGAGGAGCTAGCAATGAGCAGTTCTTC. Its translation is CASSVRSGGGASNEQFF.